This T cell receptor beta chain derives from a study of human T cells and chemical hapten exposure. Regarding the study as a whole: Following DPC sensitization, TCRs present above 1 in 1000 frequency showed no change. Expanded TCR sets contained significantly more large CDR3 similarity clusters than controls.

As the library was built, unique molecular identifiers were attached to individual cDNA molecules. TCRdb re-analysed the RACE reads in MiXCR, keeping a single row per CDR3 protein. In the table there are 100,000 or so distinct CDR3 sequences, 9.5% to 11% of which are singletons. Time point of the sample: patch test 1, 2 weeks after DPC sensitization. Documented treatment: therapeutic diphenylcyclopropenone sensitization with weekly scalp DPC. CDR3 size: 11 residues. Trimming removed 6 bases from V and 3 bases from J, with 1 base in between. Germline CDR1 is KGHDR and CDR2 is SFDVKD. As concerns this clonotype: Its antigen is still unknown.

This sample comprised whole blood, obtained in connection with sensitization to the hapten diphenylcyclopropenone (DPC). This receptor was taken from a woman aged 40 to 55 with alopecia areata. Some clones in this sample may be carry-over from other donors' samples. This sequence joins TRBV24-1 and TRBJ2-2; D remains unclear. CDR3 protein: CATSHTGELFF. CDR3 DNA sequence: TGTGCCACCAGTCACACCGGGGAGCTGTTTTTT.